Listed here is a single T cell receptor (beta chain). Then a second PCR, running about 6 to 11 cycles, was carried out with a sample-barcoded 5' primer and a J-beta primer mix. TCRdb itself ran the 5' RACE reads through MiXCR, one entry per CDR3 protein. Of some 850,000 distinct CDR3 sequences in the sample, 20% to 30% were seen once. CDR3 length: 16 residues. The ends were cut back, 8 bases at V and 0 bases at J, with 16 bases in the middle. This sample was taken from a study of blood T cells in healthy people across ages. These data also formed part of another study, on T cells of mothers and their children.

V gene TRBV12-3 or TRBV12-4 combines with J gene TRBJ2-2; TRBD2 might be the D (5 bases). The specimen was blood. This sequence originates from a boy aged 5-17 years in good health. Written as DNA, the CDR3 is TGTGCCAGCTGCCGAGGGTGGCAGGCGAACACCGGGGAGCTGTTTTTT. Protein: CASCRGWQANTGELFF.